This TCR beta chain was recorded in a study of blood T cell repertoires in COVID-19. Study-wide background: COVID-19 samples collected from the United States, Italy and Spain covered acute and convalescent phases.

In the authors' methods: Reference gene primer amplification gave nucleated cell count estimates. Repertoires were generated with immunoSEQ multiplex PCR, while TCRdb's copy carries only in-frame clones and drops some. The V and J calls and clone size were taken over from that table, and D and trimming were inferred from the DNA. The table lists 100,000 or so clones, roughly 77% of them singletons. Trimming left V 4 bases short and J 0 bases short, with 13 bases between. CDR3 length equals 15 residues. CDR1 is SGHRS, CDR2 YFSETQ, per germline. This TCR was recovered from a human donor in a cohort sampled during active COVID-19. J is TRBJ2-5 and V is TRBV5-1; TRBD1 might be the D (6 bases). Source material: peripheral blood. CDR3 sequence: CASSRNHRDQETQYF. The DNA for the CDR3 is TGCGCCAGCAGCCGAAACCACAGGGACCAAGAGACCCAGTACTTC.